The next 26 T cell receptor beta chains were all read from a single sample in a study of T cell repertoires in cytomegalovirus infection. TCRdb called the reads again in MiXCR, with one record for every CDR3 protein. The sample lists approximately 490,000 distinct CDR3 sequences, approximately 10% occurring once. Sequencing was carried out using PBMCs. The receptors were gathered from a human donor in good health (CMV status not recorded). Some clones in this sample may be carry-over from other donors' samples.

This clonotype was recorded many times. The chain recombines TRBV7-7 with TRBJ1-1, with 7 positions matching TRBD1. This CDR3 is 17 amino acids long. Trimming took 3 bases from V and 1 from J; bases not matched to a gene: 11. The germline V gene encodes CDR1 SSHAT and CDR2 FNYEAQ (reference sequence). CDR3 residues: CASSFSRGDRPNTEAFF. The CDR3 region has the DNA TGTGCCAGCAGCTTCTCCCGGGGGGACAGACCGAACACTGAAGCTTTCTTT.

Details on this clonotype: A read error is possible here, since a much larger clone lies one base away. The chain recombines TRBV24-1 with TRBJ2-3; no clear D. This CDR3 contains 17 residues. The germline CDR1 and CDR2 sequences are KGHDR and SFDVKD. CDR3 nucleotides: TGTGCCACCTGTGATTTTCCCCGCCAGCAGACGACAGATACGCAGTATTTT. It codes for CATCDFPRQQTTDTQYF.

There are many counts of this clonotype. The J gene is TRBJ2-7, the V gene TRBV29-1, with D unresolved. Germline CDR1 SQVTM, CDR2 ANQGSEA. Trimming pared 0 bases from V and 3 bases from J, leaving 6 bases between. CDR3 length equals 12 residues. In DNA, the CDR3 is TGCAGCGTTGAAGATCGGGTCTACGAGCAGTACTTC. Translated, it gives CSVEDRVYEQYF.

This clonotype has at least ten counts. The chain is built from TRBV4-2 and TRBJ2-5, with D perhaps being TRBD1 or TRBD2 (7 bases each). Germline CDR1 is LGHNA and CDR2 is YNFKEQ. V was cut by 1 base and J by 5 bases, with 11 bases left in between. This CDR3 has 14 amino acids. For the CDR3, the DNA is TGTGCCAGCAGCCAAGGACAGGGAGGGGAGACCCAGTACTTC. Translation: CASSQGQGGETQYF.

DNA of the CDR3: TGTGCCACCAGCAGTGACATGTACGAGCAGTACTTC. Translated, it gives CATSSDMYEQYF. J is TRBJ2-7 and V is TRBV15; D is uncertain. There are 12 residues in the CDR3. Per germline, CDR1 LNHNV and CDR2 YYDKDF (reference sequence). The V end lost 3 bases, the J end lost 4 bases, and 7 bases lay between the germline ends.

This chain joins TRBV7-6 and TRBJ2-5; D perhaps matches TRBD2 (5 bases). The germline V gene has CDR1 SGHVS and CDR2 FNYEAQ. Trimming shortened V by 1 base and J by 8 bases, and 17 bases separated the two germline ends. The CDR3 has 15 amino acids. In DNA form, the CDR3 reads TGTGCCAGCAGCTTAGATGGGCCTCCCCGGGGAACCCAGTACTTC. Its protein is CASSLDGPPRGTQYF.

This clonotype came up many times. The chain joins TRBV28 to TRBJ1-1; TRBD1 agrees at 7 bases. Germline values: CDR1 MDHEN, CDR2 SYDVKM. The V gene end was trimmed by 6 bases and the J gene end by 7 bases; junction bases not matched to a gene: 8. The CDR3 length is 13 residues. CDR3 DNA sequence: TGTGCCAGCAGCAGTTTAGGGACAGATGAAGCTTTCTTT. Protein product: CASSSLGTDEAFF.

This clonotype appeared many times. The gene calls are TRBV5-5 and TRBJ1-5; D not resolved. Germline CDR1 SGHKS, CDR2 YYEKEE (reference sequence). V lost 0 bases and J 2 bases, leaving 6 bases between the germline ends. This CDR3 is built from 14 residues. The CDR3 loop reads CASSLAPGNQPQHF. As DNA, the CDR3 is TGTGCCAGCAGCTTGGCTCCGGGCAATCAGCCCCAGCATTTT. Full variable domain (missing parts from reference TRBV5-5 and TRBJ1-5): DAGVTQSPTHLIKTRGQQVTLRCSPISGHKSVSWYQQVLGQGPQFIFQYYEKEERGRGNFPDRFSARQFPNYSSELNVNALLLGDSALYLCASSLAPGNQPQHFGDGTRLSIL.

This clonotype was detected only a few times. The rearrangement links TRBV4-1 to TRBJ2-3; D may be TRBD1 (6 bases). This CDR3 is 15 amino acids long. V gave up 6 bases and J gave up 0 bases, with 13 bases separating them. Germline V lookup: CDR1 MGHRA, CDR2 YSYEKL. The CDR3 bases are TGCGCCAGCAGTCAGCAAGACAGGAGCACAGATACGCAGTATTTT. Translation: CASSQQDRSTDTQYF.

This clonotype was recorded many times. The chain couples TRBV7-9 to TRBJ2-3; TRBD2 might be the D (5 bases). Germline V gene sequence: CDR1 SEHNR, CDR2 FQNEAQ (reference sequence). Trimming took off 1 base at V and 3 bases at J, with 11 bases between the two ends. This CDR3 has 15 residues. The CDR3 DNA is TGTGCCAGCAGCTTAGAGGCGGGTTGGACAGATACGCAGTATTTT. This sequence encodes CASSLEAGWTDTQYF.

The V call is TRBV5-6, the J call TRBJ1-5, with D hard to call. V was cut by 2 bases and J by 9 bases, with 6 bases left in between. CDR3 length: 11 residues. Germline-derived CDR1 and CDR2 are SGHDT and YYEEEE. In nucleotides, the CDR3 is TGTGCCAGCAGCTTCGGGGTGCCCCAGCATTTT. It specifies CASSFGVPQHF.

This clonotype was recorded many times. The chain combines TRBV10-3 with TRBJ1-2; 9 bases fit TRBD1. V trimming: 6 bases; J trimming: 4 bases; junction bases outside the gene matches: 6. Germline loops: CDR1 ENHRY, CDR2 SYGVKD. This CDR3 comprises 14 residues. The chain's CDR3 is CAISRDRESYGYTF. CDR3 bases: TGTGCCATCAGCCGGGACAGGGAAAGCTATGGCTACACCTTC.

There are many counts of this clonotype. The V call is TRBV7-9, the J call TRBJ1-2; unclear D gene. This CDR3 is 17 amino acids long. Trimming stripped 3 bases from V and 6 bases from J, with 23 bases between. CDR1 is SEHNR and CDR2 is FQNEAQ in the germline V gene (reference sequence). The CDR3 DNA reads as TGTGCCAGCAGCTTTGATTTCCCCTTAGAGGCTAGAGATGGCTACACCTTC. Translated: CASSFDFPLEARDGYTF.

This clonotype was counted many times. The chain uses TRBV7-9 and TRBJ2-5; D is uncertain. Trimming stripped 5 bases from V and 5 bases from J, with 21 bases between. The CDR3 runs to 16 residues. Germline V CDR1 and CDR2: SEHNR, FQNEAQ (reference sequence). CDR3 nucleotides: TGTGCCAGCAGCCCAAGAATTTCCCCCGGCGATGAGACCCAGTACTTC. Its protein product is CASSPRISPGDETQYF.

This clonotype was observed at least ten times. V and J are TRBV6-1 and TRBJ2-1; D might be TRBD1 or TRBD2, each matching 5 bases. Between the trimmed V and J ends, which lost 10 bases and 2 bases, there was a span of 15 bases. Germline V CDR1 and CDR2: MNHNS, SASEGT. The CDR3 consists of 14 residues. The CDR3 DNA sequence: TGTGCCACCTCGGGGCTAGCCGCCTACAATGAGCAGTTCTTC. It is translated as CATSGLAAYNEQFF.

The chain joins TRBV12-3 or TRBV12-4 to TRBJ1-1; D may be TRBD1 (6 bases). The CDR3 runs to 14 residues. V was trimmed by 8 bases and J by 6 bases, leaving 19 bases between them. CDR3 loop: CASAFTGLEAEAFF. In DNA form, the CDR3 reads TGTGCCAGCGCCTTCACAGGGCTAGAGGCTGAAGCTTTCTTT.

The chain uses TRBV3-1 and TRBJ2-3, with 10 bases that match TRBD2. CDR1 is LGHDT, CDR2 YNNKEL, per germline (reference sequence). After removal of 1 base from V and 4 bases from J, the junction contained 14 bases not matched to a gene. This CDR3 spans 19 amino acids. The CDR3 protein is CASSQVGPSGGPESDTQYF. CDR3 nucleotide sequence: TGTGCCAGCAGCCAAGTAGGTCCTAGCGGGGGACCCGAATCAGATACGCAGTATTTT.

This clonotype came up many times. This chain connects TRBV27 to TRBJ2-7; 9 bases map to TRBD1. This CDR3 has 15 residues. Looked up from germline, CDR1 is MNHEY and CDR2 is SMNVEV (reference sequence). Trimming at V came to 6 bases and at J to 6 bases, leaving 12 bases not matched to a gene. CDR3: CASSPPDRGVGEQYF. Here the CDR3 DNA reads TGTGCCAGCAGCCCACCGGACAGGGGAGTAGGCGAGCAGTACTTC.

This clonotype was counted only a few times. The genes are TRBV5-4 and TRBJ2-7; D tentatively fits TRBD1 or TRBD2 (5 bases each). Germline CDR1 and CDR2: SGHNT and YYREEE (reference sequence). The CDR3 runs 15 residues. The V and J ends lost 3 bases and 1 base respectively, with 14 bases between them. The CDR3 loop reads CASSSLLGGSYEQYF. CDR3 coding DNA: TGTGCCAGCAGCTCGCTGCTTGGGGGATCCTACGAGCAGTACTTC.

The V and J genes are TRBV28 and TRBJ2-5; 13 nucleotides align to TRBD2. This CDR3 contains 17 residues. The V and J ends lost 5 bases and 1 base, in that order; junction bases with no gene match: 7. CDR1 and CDR2 (germline): MDHEN, SYDVKM. CDR3 amino acids: CASSEIGLAGAQETQYF. CDR3 bases: TGTGCCAGCAGTGAAATTGGACTAGCGGGGGCCCAAGAGACCCAGTACTTC.

The genes are TRBV12-3 or TRBV12-4 and TRBJ1-1, with TRBD1 as a possible D gene (5 bases). The CDR3 has 13 residues. Trimming stripped 11 bases from V and 9 bases from J, with 22 bases between. In DNA, the CDR3 is TGTGCCGGACAAACAGGACCCAACAGCCAAGCTTTCTTT. Its translation is CAGQTGPNSQAFF.

In this sample, this clonotype turned up many times. The rearrangement uses TRBV5-1 and TRBJ2-1; 11 nucleotides match TRBD2. Germline loops: CDR1 SGHRS, CDR2 YFSETQ. V trimming: 4 bases; J trimming: 3 bases; junction bases outside the gene matches: 6. The CDR3 contains 16 residues. CDR3 loop: CASSVRLAGIYNEQFF. The DNA for the CDR3 is TGCGCCAGCAGCGTTCGACTAGCGGGGATCTACAATGAGCAGTTCTTC.

This clonotype was observed a few times. The chain uses TRBV27 and TRBJ1-5; D gene uncertain. The germline V gene encodes CDR1 MNHEY and CDR2 SMNVEV (reference sequence). The CDR3 totals 14 residues. V was shortened by 6 bases and J by 0 bases, with 9 bases between the two germline ends. The CDR3 DNA follows: TGTGCCAGCAGAGTGGCATATAGCAATCAGCCCCAGCATTTT. Its translation: CASRVAYSNQPQHF.

This clonotype was counted ten times or more. The chain couples TRBV5-1 to TRBJ2-7; the match to TRBD1 covers 9 bases. The germline V gene has CDR1 SGHRS and CDR2 YFSETQ. The V and J ends lost 5 bases and 5 bases, in that order; junction bases with no gene match: 11. This CDR3 region has 15 residues. The CDR3 nucleotides are TGCGCCAGCAGGCAACCCGGGACAGGGAGAAACGAGCAGTACTTC. This encodes CASRQPGTGRNEQYF.

This clonotype occurred many times. The rearrangement links TRBV6-6 to TRBJ2-7; TRBD1 or TRBD2 may be the D gene (5 bases each). Trimming removed 0 bases at V and 7 bases at J, with 10 bases between. Germline CDR1 MNHNY, CDR2 SVGAGI (reference sequence). This CDR3 spans 13 amino acids. The CDR3 DNA reads as TGTGCCAGCAGTTACTCGGGGGTGTGGGAGCAGTACTTC. Encoded protein: CASSYSGVWEQYF.

This clonotype was detected many times. This rearrangement joins TRBV7-6 to TRBJ1-1; D possibly corresponds to TRBD1 (6 bases). The CDR3 contains 13 residues. The germline V gene has CDR1 SGHVS and CDR2 FNYEAQ. The V and J ends lost 6 bases and 1 base respectively, with 9 bases between them. CDR3 residues: CASRKGGNTEAFF. CDR3 nucleotides: TGTGCCAGCAGGAAGGGGGGGAACACTGAAGCTTTCTTT.